This T cell receptor (beta chain) is from a study of cytomegalovirus exposure and HLA in healthy donors. Study in general: Most genotyped donors, roughly 80% of about 430, had Caucasian-associated genetic ancestry.

The primer mix had 60 Vbeta and 13 Jbeta primers. Using immunoSEQ multiplex PCR, the repertoire was profiled, and TCRdb retains in-frame clones only, with some absent. Of roughly 170,000 clones in the sample, 65% to 85% were seen once. Donors sampled were nominally healthy, though unrecorded immune exposures were likely. This clone was seen more than once but under ten times. What it binds is not known. V was cut by 4 bases and J by 5 bases, with 13 bases left in between. CDR3 length: 14 residues. Germline CDR1 is SGHNT and CDR2 is YYREEE (reference sequence). Findings of the study overall: An analysis that was carried out later associated about 17,000 TCR beta sequences with HLA alleles at 0.05 false discovery rate. TCR beta chain V- and J-gene trimming was linked, in a later analysis, to a missense variant in DCLRE1C.

This receptor was obtained from a woman aged 18-29 years in good health and CMV-seronegative. Sequenced input: PBMCs. This chain links TRBV5-4 with TRBJ2-1; a weak D match, TRBD1 (6 bases). This CDR3 is CASSHPDRNNEQFF. CDR3 sequence (DNA): TGTGCCAGCAGCCATCCGGACAGAAACAATGAGCAGTTCTTC.